A single sample gave rise to the 5 T cell receptor beta chains below, sequenced in a study of cytomegalovirus exposure and HLA in healthy donors. The study ran its PCR with 60 Vbeta and 13 Jbeta primers. Clones were sequenced by immunoSEQ multiplex PCR, and TCRdb holds only the in-frame ones, with some missing. The data hold roughly 180,000 clones, with around 74% observed a single time. The material sequenced was PBMCs. Every receptor here comes from a girl aged 10-17 years in good health and CMV-seropositive.

The chain carries TRBV7-9 and TRBJ1-5; no clear D gene. CDR1 and CDR2 (germline): SEHNR, FQNEAQ (reference sequence). The CDR3 consists of 12 residues. The V gene lost 4 bases and the J gene lost 8 bases, with 9 bases spanning the gap. CDR3 bases: TGTGCCAGCAGCTCCTCCGGAGAGCCCCAGCATTTT. Protein: CASSSSGEPQHF.

This clone has just one count. The chain links TRBV9 to TRBJ2-6; D is uncertain. The V gene's germline CDR1 is SGDLS and CDR2 YYNGEE. The CDR3 sequence is 16 residues long. V lost 3 bases and J lost 0, with 10 bases in between. CDR3 DNA: TGTGCCAGCAGCGCCTACCGAAGCTCTGGGGCCAACGTCCTGACTTTC. Protein sequence: CASSAYRSSGANVLTF.

There are a few counts of this clone. The chain uses TRBV6-6 and TRBJ2-1, with 12 nucleotides matching TRBD2. J gave up 4 bases and V 9 bases, and 4 bases lay outside the gene matches. From germline, CDR1 is MNHNY and CDR2 SVGAGI (reference sequence). This CDR3 is built from 14 residues. As DNA, the CDR3 is TGTGCCAGTAGACTAGCGGGGGCTTACAATGAGCAGTTCTTC. It encodes CASRLAGAYNEQFF.

This chain uses TRBV4-1 with TRBJ2-3; 9 nucleotides match TRBD1. The CDR3 has 13 amino acids. The junction had 1 base not matched to a gene; V was cut back by 3 bases and J by 6 bases. Germline V gene lookup returns CDR1 MGHRA and CDR2 YSYEKL. The CDR3 loop reads CASSQGTGDTQYF. DNA of the CDR3: TGCGCCAGCAGCCAGGGGACAGGGGATACGCAGTATTTT.

This chain joins TRBV5-5 and TRBJ1-5; perhaps TRBD1 as D (5 bases). Germline lookup yields CDR1 SGHKS and CDR2 YYEKEE (reference sequence). Trimming stripped 0 bases from V and 1 base from J, with 11 bases between. The CDR3 loop spans 16 amino acids. CDR3 region: CASSLGRQGSNQPQHF. In DNA, the CDR3 is TGTGCCAGCAGCTTGGGGCGGCAGGGCAGCAATCAGCCCCAGCATTTT.